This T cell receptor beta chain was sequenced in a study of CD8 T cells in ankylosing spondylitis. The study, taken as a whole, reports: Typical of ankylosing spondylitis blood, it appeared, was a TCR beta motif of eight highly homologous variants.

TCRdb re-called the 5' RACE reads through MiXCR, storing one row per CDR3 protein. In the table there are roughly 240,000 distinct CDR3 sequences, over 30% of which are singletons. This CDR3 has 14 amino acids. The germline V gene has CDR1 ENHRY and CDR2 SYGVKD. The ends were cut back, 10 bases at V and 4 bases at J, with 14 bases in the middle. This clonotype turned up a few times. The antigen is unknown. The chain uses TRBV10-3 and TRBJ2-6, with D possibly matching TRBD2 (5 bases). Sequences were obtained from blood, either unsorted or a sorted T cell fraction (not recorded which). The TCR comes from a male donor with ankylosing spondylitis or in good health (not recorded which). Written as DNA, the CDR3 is TGTGCCACCACACCCGGGATCGGGGCCAACGTCCTGACTTTC. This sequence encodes CATTPGIGANVLTF.